The 25 T cell receptor beta chains reported below all come from one sample, sequenced in a study of T cell changes during pregnancy in multiple sclerosis (dated by TCRdb to about 2019). Library preparation used the immunoSEQ multiplex PCR assay. TCRdb holds this immuneACCESS table with in-frame rearrangements only. Some clones are missing; in checked studies, unresolved V genes explain under half, and the rest has no known cause. The sample data list 35,000 to 45,000 clones, and just over 90% of these were observed just once. The ten largest clones add up to 0.95% to 1.5% of the sample. Here the sequenced sample was peripheral blood, taken before pregnancy. These receptors were taken from a female donor with multiple sclerosis, enrolled in a pregnancy study.

The rearrangement links TRBV10-3 to TRBJ1-1; D gene unclear. V lost 3 bases and J lost 4, with 3 bases in between. CDR1 and CDR2 from the germline V gene are ENHRY and SYGVKD. The CDR3 spans 11 residues. The CDR3 DNA reads TGTGCCATCAGTGACAGCACTGAAGCTTTCTTT. It yields the protein CAISDSTEAFF.

The chain carries TRBV10-3 and TRBJ2-3; D may be TRBD1 (6 bases). The germline V gene encodes CDR1 ENHRY and CDR2 SYGVKD. The V end lost 0 bases, the J end lost 3 bases, and 13 bases lay between the germline ends. This CDR3 is 16 amino acids long. In nucleotides, the CDR3 is TGTGCCATCAGTGAGTCGCCTTCCACAGGGACAGATACGCAGTATTTT. Its protein product is CAISESPSTGTDTQYF.

The chain is built from TRBV29-1 and TRBJ2-1, with 8 bases matching TRBD2. The V segment lost 1 base and the J segment 9 bases; nucleotides outside the gene matches: 5. Germline loops: CDR1 SQVTM, CDR2 ANQGSEA. This CDR3 is 13 amino acids long. CDR3 region: CSVEAGGVGEQFF. DNA for the CDR3: TGCAGCGTTGAAGCCGGGGGGGTCGGTGAGCAGTTCTTC.

The V and J genes are TRBV2 and TRBJ2-7, with TRBD2 matching 9 bases. The CDR3 loop spans 12 amino acids. Unmatched junction bases numbered 8, after V lost 5 bases and J lost 12 bases. Germline loops: CDR1 SNHLY, CDR2 FYNNEI. CDR3 residues: CASSTPAGGVYF. The CDR3 coding sequence is TGTGCCAGCAGTACGCCAGCGGGAGGCGTGTACTTC.

The chain has TRBV5-4 and TRBJ1-3; D remains ambiguous. The V and J ends lost 0 bases and 2 bases respectively, with 15 bases between them. Germline V gives CDR1 SGHNT, CDR2 YYREEE (reference sequence). CDR3 length equals 17 residues. CDR3 sequence reads: CASSLGSGRGAGNTIYF. The CDR3 DNA follows: TGTGCCAGCAGCTTGGGATCTGGGAGAGGCGCTGGAAACACCATATATTTT.

The gene calls are TRBV4-1 and TRBJ1-6, with TRBD1 matching 7 bases. Germline V gene lookup returns CDR1 MGHRA and CDR2 YSYEKL. The CDR3 totals 18 residues. The junction had 14 bases not matched to a gene; V was cut back by 2 bases and J by 7 bases. CDR3 bases: TGCGCCAGCAGCCAAAGTTTCTTTTACGGGACAGCCAATTCACCCCTCCACTTT. Translated, it gives CASSQSFFYGTANSPLHF.

In this sample, this clone turned up once. This sequence joins TRBV28 and TRBJ2-1; 10 bases are shared with TRBD2. J was trimmed by 4 bases and V by 6 bases; bases with no gene match: 6. Germline V gene data show CDR1 as MDHEN and CDR2 as SYDVKM. The CDR3 covers 15 residues. The CDR3 region is CASSPRLAGYNEQFF. The CDR3 region has the DNA TGTGCCAGCAGCCCAAGACTAGCGGGTTACAATGAGCAGTTCTTC.

The chain combines TRBV9 with TRBJ2-1, with D unclear. Germline loops: CDR1 SGDLS, CDR2 YYNGEE. V gave up 3 bases and J gave up 4 bases, with 8 bases separating them. The CDR3 sequence is 13 residues long. CDR3 bases: TGTGCCAGCAGCGCCCAACTTTACAATGAGCAGTTCTTC. Protein product: CASSAQLYNEQFF.

The chain joins TRBV5-1 to TRBJ2-3, with TRBD2 matching over 10 bases. Germline V CDR1 and CDR2: SGHRS, YFSETQ. V gave up 4 bases and J gave up 4 bases; unmatched junction bases: 6. This CDR3 region has 15 residues. The CDR3: CASSPPTSGSDTQYF. In DNA form, the CDR3 reads TGCGCCAGCAGCCCGCCGACTAGCGGGTCAGATACGCAGTATTTT. Full variable domain (outside the CDR3, taken from reference TRBV5-1 and TRBJ2-3): KAGVTQTPRYLIKTRGQQVTLSCSPISGHRSVSWYQQTPGQGLQFLFEYFSETQRNKGNFPGRFSGRQFSNSRSEMNVSTLELGDSALYLCASSPPTSGSDTQYFGPGTRLTVL.

This clone has more than one count but fewer than ten. V gene TRBV5-6 combines with J gene TRBJ2-2; 8 bases are a match to TRBD1. With 5 bases clipped from V and 4 bases from J, the junction kept 7 bases outside the gene matches. CDR1 is SGHDT, CDR2 YYEEEE, per germline. CDR3 length equals 15 residues. CDR3 sequence reads: CASSYGQGSTGELFF. The CDR3 DNA reads as TGTGCCAGCAGTTACGGACAGGGATCCACCGGGGAGCTGTTTTTT. The full variable domain, rest sourced from reference TRBV5-6 and TRBJ2-2, is DAGVTQSPTHLIKTRGQQVTLRCSPKSGHDTVSWYQQALGQGPQFIFQYYEEEERQRGNFPDRFSGHQFPNYSSELNVNALLLGDSALYLCASSYGQGSTGELFFGEGSRLTVL.

The J gene is TRBJ1-4, the V gene TRBV28; D is perhaps TRBD1 (5 bases). Trimming pared 7 bases from V and 4 bases from J, leaving 10 bases between. This CDR3 spans 13 amino acids. CDR1 is MDHEN and CDR2 is SYDVKM in the germline V gene. The CDR3 region has the DNA TGTGCCAGCATGACAGCGAGTAATGAAAAACTGTTTTTT. Translated, it gives CASMTASNEKLFF.

The gene calls are TRBV5-4 and TRBJ2-3, with TRBD1 identical over 8 bases. After removal of 4 bases from V and 1 base from J, the junction contained 2 bases not matched to a gene. The CDR3 runs 14 residues. Looked up from germline, CDR1 is SGHNT and CDR2 is YYREEE (reference sequence). CDR3 sequence: CASSRGQGTDTQYF. The CDR3 nucleotides are TGTGCCAGCAGCAGGGGACAGGGCACAGATACGCAGTATTTT.

V is TRBV7-2 and J is TRBJ2-7; D ambiguous. This CDR3 region has 13 residues. Deletions cut 1 base from V and 3 bases from J, with 7 bases between. Germline assignment: CDR1 SGHTA and CDR2 FQGNSA. The CDR3 sequence is CASSLGARYEQYF. DNA for the CDR3: TGTGCCAGCAGCTTAGGGGCTCGCTACGAGCAGTACTTC.

J is TRBJ1-1 and V is TRBV6-5; tentatively, D is TRBD1 (6 bases). V lost 7 bases and J lost 8, with 11 bases in between. Germline V gene data show CDR1 as MNHEY and CDR2 as SVGAGI. The CDR3 sequence is 11 residues long. Here the CDR3 reads CASTQGPEAFF. CDR3 nucleotides: TGTGCCAGCACCCAGGGGCCCGAAGCTTTCTTT.

The rearrangement uses TRBV4-1 and TRBJ2-7; possibly TRBD2 for D (6 bases). CDR1 and CDR2 (germline): MGHRA, YSYEKL. The CDR3 is 15 amino acids. Between the trimmed V and J ends, which lost 0 bases and 3 bases, there was a span of 12 bases. CDR3 sequence reads: CASSQDRAGLYEQYF. DNA of the CDR3: TGCGCCAGCAGCCAAGATAGGGCGGGACTCTACGAGCAGTACTTC.

This clone was observed a few times. The chain uses TRBV18 and TRBJ1-2; possibly TRBD1 for D (5 bases). Trimming removed 6 bases at V and 3 bases at J, with 11 bases between. The CDR3 totals 13 residues. In germline, CDR1 is KGHSH, CDR2 LQKENI. CDR3 in DNA: TGTGCCAGCTCCCTCGGGGGGGACTATGGCTACACCTTC. Protein product: CASSLGGDYGYTF.

V usage is TRBV28 and J usage is TRBJ1-2, with 10 nucleotides matching TRBD1. The CDR3 covers 15 residues. Trimming removed 5 bases from V and 6 bases from J; junction bases left unmatched: 9. Germline assignment: CDR1 MDHEN and CDR2 SYDVKM. The CDR3: CASSPRAGTGDGYTF. The CDR3 DNA sequence: TGTGCCAGCAGTCCTAGGGCCGGGACAGGGGATGGCTACACCTTC.

The rearrangement uses TRBV13 and TRBJ2-7, with TRBD2 matching 9 bases. Germline CDR1 reads PRHDT; CDR2 reads FYEKMQ (reference sequence). J gave up 5 bases and V 2 bases, and 7 bases lay outside the gene matches. This CDR3 contains 15 residues. The CDR3 reads CASSLRLAGSHEQYF. The CDR3 DNA is TGTGCCAGCAGCTTACGGCTAGCGGGATCCCACGAGCAGTACTTC.

This clone was detected only once. The chain employs TRBV5-1 and TRBJ1-1; weak D call: TRBD1 (5 bases). Germline CDR1 is SGHRS and CDR2 is YFSETQ. V was clipped by 1 base and J by 5 bases, with 15 bases between them. The CDR3 runs 15 residues. Here the CDR3 reads CASSLWQGGGTEAFF. The CDR3 bases are TGCGCCAGCAGCTTGTGGCAGGGCGGTGGGACTGAAGCTTTCTTT. Full variable domain (outside the CDR3, taken from reference TRBV5-1 and TRBJ1-1): KAGVTQTPRYLIKTRGQQVTLSCSPISGHRSVSWYQQTPGQGLQFLFEYFSETQRNKGNFPGRFSGRQFSNSRSEMNVSTLELGDSALYLCASSLWQGGGTEAFFGQGTRLTVV.

Concerning this clone itself: Other nucleotide sequences in the sample specify the same CDR3. This rearrangement joins TRBV19 to TRBJ2-7; 10 bases line up with TRBD2. The CDR3 contains 14 residues. J gave up 1 base and V 4 bases, and 1 base lay outside the gene matches. Germline V gene lookup returns CDR1 LNHDA and CDR2 SQIVND (reference sequence). The CDR3 is CASSTSGSSYEQYF. CDR3 sequence (DNA): TGTGCCAGTAGTACTAGCGGGAGTTCCTACGAGCAGTACTTC.

The chain recombines TRBV30 with TRBJ2-4, with 8 positions matching TRBD1. V gave up 3 bases and J gave up 15 bases; unmatched junction bases: 7. CDR1 and CDR2 from the germline V gene are GTSNPN and SVGIG (reference sequence). There are 11 residues in the CDR3. The CDR3 loop is CAWRDRDRTYF. The CDR3 nucleotides read TGTGCCTGGAGAGACCGGGACAGGACGTACTTC.

V usage is TRBV6-6 and J usage is TRBJ1-6; 11 bases align to TRBD1. Germline loops: CDR1 MNHNY, CDR2 SVGAGI (reference sequence). The CDR3 spans 14 residues. The trim removed 6 bases at V and 7 bases at J, leaving 2 bases unmatched. The CDR3 region is CASRGQGGNSPLHF. The CDR3 bases are TGTGCCAGCAGGGGACAGGGGGGGAATTCACCCCTCCACTTT.

V and J are TRBV14 and TRBJ2-1; 16 bases fit TRBD2. The V gene end was trimmed by 3 bases and the J gene end by 10 bases; junction bases not matched to a gene: 3. Germline V gives CDR1 SGHDN, CDR2 FVKESK. This CDR3 is built from 15 residues. CDR3 loop: CASSQGLAGGAEQFF. CDR3 nucleotide sequence: TGTGCCAGCAGCCAGGGACTAGCGGGAGGGGCGGAGCAGTTCTTC.

The chain combines TRBV6-6 with TRBJ1-4; 8 bases fit TRBD1. Trimming cost V 8 bases and J 8 bases; bases outside gene matches: 4. The germline CDR1 and CDR2 sequences are MNHNY and SVGAGI (reference sequence). The length of the CDR3 is 12 residues. This CDR3 is CASGTGPEKLFF. The CDR3 nucleotides are TGTGCCAGCGGGACAGGCCCCGAAAAACTGTTTTTT.

The rearrangement uses TRBV6-5 and TRBJ2-7, with a tentative D call TRBD1 (8 bases). The germline gives CDR1 MNHEY, CDR2 SVGAGI. There are 15 residues in the CDR3. Between the trimmed V and J ends, which lost 6 bases and 1 base, there was a span of 16 bases. The CDR3 DNA is TGTGCCAGCAGCATAACAGGGGGGGAGTCCTACGAGCAGTACTTC. As protein: CASSITGGESYEQYF.